This T cell receptor (delta chain) is from a study of γδ T cells in repeated Plasmodium falciparum infection. Losses at the gene ends were 3 bases for V and 2 bases for J; bases not matched to a gene: 8. CDR3 length: 16 residues. Looked up from germline, CDR1 is GEAIGNYY and CDR2 is EKD. Gammadelta T cells were flow-sorted from PBMC into Vgamma9/Vdelta2+ and Vdelta2-negative populations for bulk analysis. TCRdb reapplied CATT to the multiplex PCR reads. In the table there are over 90,000 delta-chain clones, roughly 0.9% of which are singletons. Note on this clone: One base separates it from a far larger clone, so it is likely a read error. Other DNA variants within this sample encode the same CDR3.

This sequence joins TRDV2 and TRDJ1; 10 bases are a match to TRDD3. Here the J gene was assigned by germline matching of the DNA, as TCRdb has none. The clonotype originates from a pool of human donors (malaria-infected and uninfected, not separated). The sample consisted of gamma-delta T cells from blood. CDR3 DNA sequence: TGTGCCTGTGACCCCCTAATGGGGGATACAACCGATAAACTCATCTTT. Translating gives CACDPLMGDTTDKLIF.